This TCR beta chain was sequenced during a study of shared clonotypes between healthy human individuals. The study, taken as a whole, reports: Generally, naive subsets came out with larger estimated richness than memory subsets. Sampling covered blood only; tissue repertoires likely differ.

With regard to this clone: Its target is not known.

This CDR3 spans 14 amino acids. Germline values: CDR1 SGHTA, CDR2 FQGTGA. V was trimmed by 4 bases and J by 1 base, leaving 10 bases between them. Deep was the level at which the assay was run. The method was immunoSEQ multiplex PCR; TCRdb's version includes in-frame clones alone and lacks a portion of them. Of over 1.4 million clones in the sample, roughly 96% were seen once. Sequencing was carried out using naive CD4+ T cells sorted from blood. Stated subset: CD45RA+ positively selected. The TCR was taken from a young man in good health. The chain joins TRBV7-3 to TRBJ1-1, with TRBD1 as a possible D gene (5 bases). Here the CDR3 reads CASSSQGPNTEAFF. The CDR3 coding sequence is TGTGCCAGCAGCTCCCAGGGACCGAACACTGAAGCTTTCTTT.